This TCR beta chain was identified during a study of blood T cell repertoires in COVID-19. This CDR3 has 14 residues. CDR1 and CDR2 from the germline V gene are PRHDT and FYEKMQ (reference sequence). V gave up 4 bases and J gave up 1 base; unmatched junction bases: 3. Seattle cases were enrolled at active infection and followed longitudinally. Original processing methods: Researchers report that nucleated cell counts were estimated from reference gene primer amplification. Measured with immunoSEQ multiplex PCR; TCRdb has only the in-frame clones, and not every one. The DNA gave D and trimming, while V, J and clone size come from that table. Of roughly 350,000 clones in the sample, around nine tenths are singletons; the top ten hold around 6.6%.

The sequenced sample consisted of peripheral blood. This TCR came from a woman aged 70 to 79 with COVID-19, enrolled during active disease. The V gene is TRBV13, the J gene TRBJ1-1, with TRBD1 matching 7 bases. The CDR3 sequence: CASSSTGRNTEAFF. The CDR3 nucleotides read TGTGCCAGCAGCTCGACAGGGAGGAACACTGAAGCTTTCTTT.